These T cell receptor beta chains were read from a single sample in a study of blood T cell repertoires in COVID-19. Clones were read by immunoSEQ multiplex PCR, and TCRdb kept only the in-frame ones, dropping some. The sample has around 320,000 clones, 85% to 90% seen once. Input material: peripheral blood. Receptor source: a woman aged 25 to 39 with COVID-19, enrolled during active disease. Each CDR3 is given with its conserved first and last residue. The order of the fields is J gene, CDR3 length, clone size, V gene, CDR3 protein. Where a row states a size, it is once, few, many or the class of an expanded clone; other rows omit it.

J: TRBJ2-5; length: 22; size: once; V: TRBV21-1; CDR3: CASSSQGTGRPPPSGGQETQYF
J: TRBJ2-3; length: 16; size: NA; V: TRBV7-8; CDR3: CASSSNSGGATDTQYF
J: TRBJ2-3; length: 16; size: NA; V: TRBV30; CDR3: CAWSEKQGGRPDTQYF
J: TRBJ2-1; length: 14; size: NA; V: TRBV30; CDR3: CAWGTSGLYNEQFF
J: TRBJ2-5; length: 15; size: NA; V: TRBV7-9; CDR3: CASSSPPSGQQTQYF
J: TRBJ2-1; length: 15; size: NA; V: TRBV6-6; CDR3: CASSSGTGPYNEQFF
J: TRBJ2-1; length: 16; size: NA; V: TRBV27; CDR3: CASRRTGNSPYNEQFF
J: TRBJ1-2; length: 15; size: NA; V: TRBV11-2; CDR3: CASSLDRVDALGYTF
J: TRBJ1-1; length: 15; size: NA; V: TRBV2; CDR3: CASSKAGTGNTEAFF
J: TRBJ1-1; length: 15; size: NA; V: TRBV28; CDR3: CASSPPPTGRAEAFF
J: TRBJ2-5; length: 15; size: NA; V: TRBV27; CDR3: CASSLTDRGGETQYF